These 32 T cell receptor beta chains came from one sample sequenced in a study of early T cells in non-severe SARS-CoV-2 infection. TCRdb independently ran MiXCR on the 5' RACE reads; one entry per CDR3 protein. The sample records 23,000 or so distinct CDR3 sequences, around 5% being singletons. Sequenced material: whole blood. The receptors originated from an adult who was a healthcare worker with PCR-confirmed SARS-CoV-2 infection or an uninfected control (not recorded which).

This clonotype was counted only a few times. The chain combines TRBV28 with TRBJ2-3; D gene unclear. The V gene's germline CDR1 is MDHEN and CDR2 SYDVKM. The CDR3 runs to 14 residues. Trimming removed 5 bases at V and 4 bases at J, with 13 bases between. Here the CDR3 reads CASSNQWGADTQYF. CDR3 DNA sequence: TGTGCCAGCAGTAACCAGTGGGGTGCAGATACGCAGTATTTT. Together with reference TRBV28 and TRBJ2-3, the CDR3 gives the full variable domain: DVKVTQSSRYLVKRTGEKVFLECVQDMDHENMFWYRQDPGLGLRLIYFSYDVKMKEKGDIPEGYSVSREKKERFSLILESASTNQTSMYLCASSNQWGADTQYFGPGTRLTVL.

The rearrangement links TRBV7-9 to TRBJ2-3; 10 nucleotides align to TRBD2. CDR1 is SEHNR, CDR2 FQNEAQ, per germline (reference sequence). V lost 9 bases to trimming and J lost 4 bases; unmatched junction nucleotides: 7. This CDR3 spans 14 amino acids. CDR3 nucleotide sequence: TGTGCCAGTAGCGGGAGGAGGGTAGCAGATACGCAGTATTTT. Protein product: CASSGRRVADTQYF.

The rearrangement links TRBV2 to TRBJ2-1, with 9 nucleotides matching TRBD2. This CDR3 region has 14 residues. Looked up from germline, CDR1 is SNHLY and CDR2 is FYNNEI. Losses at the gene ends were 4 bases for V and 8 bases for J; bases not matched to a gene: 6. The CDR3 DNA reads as TGTGCCAGCAGTGTCGGCGGGAGGGCTTATGAGCAGTTCTTC. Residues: CASSVGGRAYEQFF.

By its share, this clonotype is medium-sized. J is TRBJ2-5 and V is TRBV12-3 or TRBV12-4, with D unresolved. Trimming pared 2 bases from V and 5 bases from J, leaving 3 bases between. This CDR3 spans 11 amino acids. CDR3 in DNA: TGTGCCAGCAGTTTAAGCGAGACCCAGTACTTC. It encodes CASSLSETQYF.

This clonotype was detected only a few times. In nucleotides, the CDR3 is TGTGCCAGCAGTTTCGCCTATTCCTTCCCTTACGAGCAGTACTTC. The encoded protein is CASSFAYSFPYEQYF. This sequence joins TRBV28 and TRBJ2-7; D uncertain. The CDR3 is 15 amino acids. The V gene's germline CDR1 is MDHEN and CDR2 SYDVKM. Trimming pared 3 bases from V and 4 bases from J, leaving 16 bases between.

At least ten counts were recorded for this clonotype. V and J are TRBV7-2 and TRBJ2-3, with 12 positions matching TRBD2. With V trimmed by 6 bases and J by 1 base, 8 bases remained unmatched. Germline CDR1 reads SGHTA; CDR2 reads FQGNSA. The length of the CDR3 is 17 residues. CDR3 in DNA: TGTGCCAGCAGGAGTGGACTAGCGGGAACGCGCACAGATACGCAGTATTTT. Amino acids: CASRSGLAGTRTDTQYF.

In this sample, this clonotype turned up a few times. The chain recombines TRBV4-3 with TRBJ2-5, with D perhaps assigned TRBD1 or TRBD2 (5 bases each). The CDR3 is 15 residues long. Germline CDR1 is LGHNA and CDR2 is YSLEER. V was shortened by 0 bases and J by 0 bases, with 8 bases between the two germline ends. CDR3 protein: CASSQDWGYQETQYF. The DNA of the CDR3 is TGCGCCAGCAGCCAAGATTGGGGGTACCAAGAGACCCAGTACTTC.

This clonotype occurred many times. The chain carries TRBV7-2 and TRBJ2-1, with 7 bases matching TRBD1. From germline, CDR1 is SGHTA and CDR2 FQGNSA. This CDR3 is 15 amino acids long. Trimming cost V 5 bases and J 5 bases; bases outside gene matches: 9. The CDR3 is CASSPVWDRNNEQFF. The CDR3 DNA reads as TGTGCCAGCAGCCCAGTTTGGGACAGAAACAATGAGCAGTTCTTC.

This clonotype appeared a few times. The DNA of the CDR3 is TGTGCCAGCAGTGAAGGTCGGGGTGGCGCTTTCTTT. Its translation: CASSEGRGGAFF. V gene TRBV6-1 combines with J gene TRBJ1-1; D is undetermined. V was shortened by 1 base and J by 11 bases, with 11 bases between the two germline ends. CDR1 is MNHNS and CDR2 is SASEGT in the germline V gene. CDR3 length equals 12 residues.

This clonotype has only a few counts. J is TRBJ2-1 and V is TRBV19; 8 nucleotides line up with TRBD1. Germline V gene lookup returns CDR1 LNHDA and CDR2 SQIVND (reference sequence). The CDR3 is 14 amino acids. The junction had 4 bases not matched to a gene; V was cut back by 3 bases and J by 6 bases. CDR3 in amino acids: CASSMDRVGNEQFF. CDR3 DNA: TGTGCCAGTAGTATGGACAGGGTCGGCAATGAGCAGTTCTTC. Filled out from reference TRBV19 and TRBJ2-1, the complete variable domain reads DGGITQSPKYLFRKEGQNVTLSCEQNLNHDAMYWYRQDPGQGLRLIYYSQIVNDFQKGDIAEGYSVSREKKESFPLTVTSAQKNPTAFYLCASSMDRVGNEQFFGPGTRLTVL.

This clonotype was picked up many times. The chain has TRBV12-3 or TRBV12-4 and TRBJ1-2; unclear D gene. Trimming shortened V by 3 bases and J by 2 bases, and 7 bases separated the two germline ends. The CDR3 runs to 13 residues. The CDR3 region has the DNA TGTGCCAGCAGTTTTACAGAGAACTATGGCTACACCTTC. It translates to CASSFTENYGYTF.

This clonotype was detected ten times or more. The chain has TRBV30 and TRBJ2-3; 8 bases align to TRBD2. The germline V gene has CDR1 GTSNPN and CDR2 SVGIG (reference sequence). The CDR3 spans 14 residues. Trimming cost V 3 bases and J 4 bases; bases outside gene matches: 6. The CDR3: CAWRSGREADTQYF. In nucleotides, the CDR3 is TGTGCCTGGAGGAGCGGGAGAGAGGCAGATACGCAGTATTTT. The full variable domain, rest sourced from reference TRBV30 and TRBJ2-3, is SQTIHQWPATLVQPVGSPLSLECTVEGTSNPNLYWYRQAAGRGLQLLFYSVGIGQISSEVPQNLSASRPQDRQFILSSKKLLLSDSGFYLCAWRSGREADTQYFGPGTRLTVL.

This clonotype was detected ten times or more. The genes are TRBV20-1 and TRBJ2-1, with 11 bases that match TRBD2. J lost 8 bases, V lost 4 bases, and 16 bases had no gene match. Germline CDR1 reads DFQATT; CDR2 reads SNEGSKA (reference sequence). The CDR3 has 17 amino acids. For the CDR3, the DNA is TGCAGTGCTAAACCCCTCGGGGTAGCGGGAGGGACCTATGAGCAGTTCTTC. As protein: CSAKPLGVAGGTYEQFF.

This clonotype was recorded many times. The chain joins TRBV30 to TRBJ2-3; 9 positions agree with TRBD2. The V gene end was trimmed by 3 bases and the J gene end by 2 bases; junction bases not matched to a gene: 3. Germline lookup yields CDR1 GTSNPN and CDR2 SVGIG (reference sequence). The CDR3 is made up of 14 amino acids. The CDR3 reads CAWSLAGITDTQYF. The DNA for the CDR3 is TGTGCCTGGAGCCTAGCGGGGATCACAGATACGCAGTATTTT.

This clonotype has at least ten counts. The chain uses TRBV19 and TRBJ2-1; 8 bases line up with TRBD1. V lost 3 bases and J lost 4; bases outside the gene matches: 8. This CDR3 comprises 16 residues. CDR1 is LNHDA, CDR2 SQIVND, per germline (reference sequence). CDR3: CASSIGRGQAYNEQFF. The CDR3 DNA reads TGTGCCAGTAGTATTGGTAGGGGACAGGCTTACAATGAGCAGTTCTTC.

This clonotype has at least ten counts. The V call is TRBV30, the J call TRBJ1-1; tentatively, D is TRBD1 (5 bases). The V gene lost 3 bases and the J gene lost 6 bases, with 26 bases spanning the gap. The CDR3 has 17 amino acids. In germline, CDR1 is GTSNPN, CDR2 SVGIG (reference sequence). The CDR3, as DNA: TGTGCCTGGAGAGGGGTCCCACCCCGGGCCCAAATCCCTGAAGCTTTCTTT. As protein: CAWRGVPPRAQIPEAFF.

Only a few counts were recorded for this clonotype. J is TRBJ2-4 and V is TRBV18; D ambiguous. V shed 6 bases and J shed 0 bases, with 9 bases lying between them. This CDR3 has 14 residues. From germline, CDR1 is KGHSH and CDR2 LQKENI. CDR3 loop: CASSDTVAKNIQYF. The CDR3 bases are TGTGCCAGCTCCGACACGGTAGCCAAAAACATTCAGTACTTC.

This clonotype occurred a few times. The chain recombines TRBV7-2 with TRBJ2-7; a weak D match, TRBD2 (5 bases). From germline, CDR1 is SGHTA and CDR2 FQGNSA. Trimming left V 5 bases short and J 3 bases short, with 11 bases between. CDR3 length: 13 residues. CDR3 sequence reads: CASSLTGNYEQYF. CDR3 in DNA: TGTGCCAGCAGCCTCACCGGGAACTACGAGCAGTACTTC.

CDR3 bases: TGTGCCAGCAGTGGGGGACTAAACCAAGAGACCCAGTACTTC. Its protein product is CASSGGLNQETQYF. This sequence joins TRBV12-3 or TRBV12-4 and TRBJ2-5, with 7 bases aligning to TRBD2. CDR3 size: 14 residues. The junction had 3 bases not matched to a gene; V was cut back by 5 bases and J by 0 bases.

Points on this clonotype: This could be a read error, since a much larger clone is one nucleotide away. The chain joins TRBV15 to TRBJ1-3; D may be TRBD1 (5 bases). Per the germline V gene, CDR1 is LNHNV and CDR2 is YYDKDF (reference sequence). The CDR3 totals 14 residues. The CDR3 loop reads CVTSRPGLENTIYF. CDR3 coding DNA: TGTGTCACCAGCAGACCAGGGCTAGAGAACACCATATATTTT.

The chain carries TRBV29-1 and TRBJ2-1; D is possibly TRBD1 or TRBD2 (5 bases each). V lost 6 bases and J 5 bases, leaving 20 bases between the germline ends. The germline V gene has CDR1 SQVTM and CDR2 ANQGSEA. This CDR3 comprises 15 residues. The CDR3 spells CSVGPGPTENNEQFF. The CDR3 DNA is TGCAGCGTGGGACCGGGACCCACCGAAAACAATGAGCAGTTCTTC.

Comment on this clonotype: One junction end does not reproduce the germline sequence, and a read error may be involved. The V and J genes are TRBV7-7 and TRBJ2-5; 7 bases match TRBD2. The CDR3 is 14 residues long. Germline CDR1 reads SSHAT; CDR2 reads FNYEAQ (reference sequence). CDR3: CASSLAGKQETQYF. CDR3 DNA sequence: TGTGCTAGCAGCTTAGCGGGCAAGCAAGAGACCCAGTACTTC.

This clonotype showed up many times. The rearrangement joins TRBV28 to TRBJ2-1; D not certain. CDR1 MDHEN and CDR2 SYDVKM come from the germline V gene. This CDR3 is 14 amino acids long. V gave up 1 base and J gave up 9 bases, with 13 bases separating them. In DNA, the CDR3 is TGTGCCAGCAGTTTATCTTTGGGGTTCGGTGAGCAGTTCTTC. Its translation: CASSLSLGFGEQFF.

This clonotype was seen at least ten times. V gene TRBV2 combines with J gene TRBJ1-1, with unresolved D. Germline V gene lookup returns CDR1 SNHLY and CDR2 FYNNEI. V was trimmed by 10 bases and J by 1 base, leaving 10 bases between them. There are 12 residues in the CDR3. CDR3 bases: TGTGCCACCTTGGGAGGGAACACTGAAGCTTTCTTT. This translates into CATLGGNTEAFF.

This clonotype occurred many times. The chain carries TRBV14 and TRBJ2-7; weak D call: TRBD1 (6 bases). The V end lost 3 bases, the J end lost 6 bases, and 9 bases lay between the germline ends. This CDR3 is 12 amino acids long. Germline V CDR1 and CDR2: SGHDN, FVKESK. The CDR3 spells CASSHPTGEQYF. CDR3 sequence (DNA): TGTGCCAGCAGCCACCCGACAGGCGAGCAGTACTTC.

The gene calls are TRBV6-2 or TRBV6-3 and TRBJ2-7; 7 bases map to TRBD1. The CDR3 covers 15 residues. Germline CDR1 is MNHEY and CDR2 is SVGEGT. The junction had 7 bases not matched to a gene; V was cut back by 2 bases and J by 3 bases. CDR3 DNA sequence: TGTGCCAGCAGTTACACACCGGGACAGAGCTACGAGCAGTACGTC. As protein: CASSYTPGQSYEQYV.

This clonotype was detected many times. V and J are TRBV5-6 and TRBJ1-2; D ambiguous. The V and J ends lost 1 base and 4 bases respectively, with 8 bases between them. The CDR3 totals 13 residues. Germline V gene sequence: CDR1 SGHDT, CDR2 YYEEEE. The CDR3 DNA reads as TGTGCCAGCAGCTTGCGGGAGGGCTATGGCTACACCTTC. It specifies CASSLREGYGYTF.

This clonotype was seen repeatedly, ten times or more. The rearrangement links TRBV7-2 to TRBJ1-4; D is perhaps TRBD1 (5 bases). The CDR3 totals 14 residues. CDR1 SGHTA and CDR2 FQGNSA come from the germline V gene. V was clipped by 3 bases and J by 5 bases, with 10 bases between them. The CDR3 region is CASSFAGHNEKLFF. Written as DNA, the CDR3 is TGTGCCAGCAGCTTCGCCGGACACAATGAAAAACTGTTTTTT.

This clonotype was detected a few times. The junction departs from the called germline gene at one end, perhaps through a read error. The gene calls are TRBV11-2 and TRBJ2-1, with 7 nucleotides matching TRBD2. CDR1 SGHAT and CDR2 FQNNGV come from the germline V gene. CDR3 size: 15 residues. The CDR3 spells CASSLEPGGYNEQFF. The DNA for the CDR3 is TGTGCCAGCAGCCTAGAGCCGGGGGGATACAATGAGCAGTTCTTC.

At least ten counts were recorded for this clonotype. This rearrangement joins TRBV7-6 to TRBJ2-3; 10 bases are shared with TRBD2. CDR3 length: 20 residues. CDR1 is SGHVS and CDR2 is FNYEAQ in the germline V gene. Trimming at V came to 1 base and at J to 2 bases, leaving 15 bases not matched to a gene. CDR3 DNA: TGTGCCAGCAGCTTAGTGCCTACAAGGACTAGCGGCCTTTTCACAGATACGCAGTATTTT. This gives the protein CASSLVPTRTSGLFTDTQYF.

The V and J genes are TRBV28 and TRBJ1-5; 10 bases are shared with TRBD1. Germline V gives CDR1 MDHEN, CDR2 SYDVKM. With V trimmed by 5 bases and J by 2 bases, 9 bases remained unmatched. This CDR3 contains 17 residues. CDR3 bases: TGTGCCAGCAGTCCCACCGGGACAGGGGTTGGCAATCAGCCCCAGCATTTT. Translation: CASSPTGTGVGNQPQHF.

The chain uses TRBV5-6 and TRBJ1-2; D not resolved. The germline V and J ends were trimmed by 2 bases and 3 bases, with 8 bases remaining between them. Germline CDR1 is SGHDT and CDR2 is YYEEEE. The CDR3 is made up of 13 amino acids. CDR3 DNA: TGTGCCAGCAGCTTCATAAGAGACTATGGCTACACCTTC. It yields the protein CASSFIRDYGYTF.